Below are 10 T cell receptor beta chains sequenced from a single sample in a study of brain T cells in children with intractable seizures. Profiled with immunoSEQ multiplex PCR; TCRdb holds only in-frame clones, not every one. The top ten clones hold roughly 6% of a sample with around 44,000 clones, around 90% of them seen once. The source was peripheral blood, collected at surgery. The receptors shown here come from a girl aged 2 to 9 with tuberous sclerosis and intractable seizures.

J is TRBJ2-2 and V is TRBV5-1, with TRBD1 matching 10 bases. CDR1 and CDR2 from the germline V gene are SGHRS and YFSETQ. The V segment lost 4 bases and the J segment 3 bases; nucleotides outside the gene matches: 6. The CDR3 spans 16 residues. This CDR3 is CASSLTGTGDTGELFF. Here the CDR3 DNA reads TGCGCCAGCAGCCTCACCGGGACAGGGGACACCGGGGAGCTGTTTTTT.

The genes are TRBV6-5 and TRBJ1-4; D call uncertain. Between the trimmed V and J ends, which lost 6 bases and 6 bases, there was a span of 14 bases. The CDR3 is made up of 14 amino acids. The germline V gene encodes CDR1 MNHEY and CDR2 SVGAGI. Here the CDR3 reads CASRVRGLDEKLFF. The CDR3 nucleotides read TGTGCCAGCAGAGTTCGCGGCTTAGATGAAAAACTGTTTTTT.

This clone rates as medium-sized (0.01 to 0.1%). The J gene is TRBJ1-4, the V gene TRBV11-2, with D unresolved. The length of the CDR3 is 16 residues. V was cut by 0 bases and J by 3 bases, with 11 bases left in between. The germline V gene encodes CDR1 SGHAT and CDR2 FQNNGV. In nucleotides, the CDR3 is TGTGCCAGCAGCTTAGATGAGGGTTGGCCTAATGAAAAACTGTTTTTT. Residues: CASSLDEGWPNEKLFF.

This rearrangement joins TRBV2 to TRBJ1-4, with D possibly TRBD1 on 6 matching bases. V lost 5 bases to trimming and J lost 4 bases, with 11 bases between them. Germline CDR1 and CDR2: SNHLY and FYNNEI. The CDR3 consists of 14 residues. CDR3 nucleotide sequence: TGTGCCAGCAGTTACAGGGCTCTTAATGAAAAACTGTTTTTT. Encoded protein: CASSYRALNEKLFF.

CDR3: CASSSHALNYGYTF. As DNA, the CDR3 is TGTGCCAGTAGTTCCCACGCTCTTAACTATGGCTACACCTTC. The chain is built from TRBV19 and TRBJ1-2; D is undetermined. The CDR3 is 14 amino acids. Germline CDR1 reads LNHDA; CDR2 reads SQIVND (reference sequence). V lost 5 bases and J 1 base, leaving 11 bases between the germline ends.

This chain uses TRBV2 with TRBJ1-1; D remains ambiguous. Per germline, CDR1 SNHLY and CDR2 FYNNEI. The V and J ends lost 3 bases and 1 base respectively, with 9 bases between them. The CDR3 sequence is 14 residues long. The CDR3 nucleotides read TGTGCCAGCAGTGATTTGCCTTCGAACACTGAAGCTTTCTTT. This codes for CASSDLPSNTEAFF.

This rearrangement joins TRBV4-1 to TRBJ1-1; 10 nucleotides agree with TRBD1. Trimming took 3 bases from V and 0 from J; bases not matched to a gene: 10. The CDR3 is 18 residues long. From germline, CDR1 is MGHRA and CDR2 YSYEKL. In DNA form, the CDR3 reads TGCGCCAGCAGCCACGGACGGACAGGGGGTGGACTGAACACTGAAGCTTTCTTT. It encodes CASSHGRTGGGLNTEAFF.

The V gene is TRBV19, the J gene TRBJ2-3; 8 bases map to TRBD1. The CDR3 covers 14 residues. CDR1 is LNHDA and CDR2 is SQIVND in the germline V gene (reference sequence). The ends lost 5 bases at V and 6 bases at J; junction bases unmatched: 7. The chain's CDR3 is CASSPRQGPDTQYF. The CDR3 DNA is TGTGCCAGTAGTCCCCGACAGGGGCCGGATACGCAGTATTTT.

In DNA form, the CDR3 reads TGTGCCAGCAGTGTACAGGGGGTGGGCCAGCCCCAGCATTTT. Translated, it gives CASSVQGVGQPQHF. The chain is built from TRBV28 and TRBJ1-5; 8 bases are shared with TRBD1. J gave up 7 bases and V 5 bases, and 7 bases lay outside the gene matches. Germline lookup yields CDR1 MDHEN and CDR2 SYDVKM. CDR3 length: 14 residues.

This chain uses TRBV24-1 with TRBJ2-1; D is possibly TRBD2 (5 bases). V shed 3 bases and J shed 4 bases, with 12 bases lying between them. Germline V gives CDR1 KGHDR, CDR2 SFDVKD. CDR3 size: 15 residues. In DNA, the CDR3 is TGTGCCACCAGTGATGTTGCTAGCTTGTACAATGAGCAGTTCTTC. Amino acid sequence: CATSDVASLYNEQFF.